These T cell receptor beta chains were read from a single sample in a study of T cells in Graves' hyperthyroidism and ophthalmopathy. Using its own MiXCR run on the multiplex PCR reads, TCRdb lists one record per CDR3 protein. This table has about 580,000 distinct CDR3 sequences, approximately 15% appearing once. The sample consisted of blood. These receptors came from a woman in her twenties or thirties with Graves' hyperthyroidism that later progressed to Graves' ophthalmopathy. CDR3s include the opening cysteine and the closing phenylalanine or tryptophan. A D gene is named only where the DNA matches it firmly. A clone size is listed for some rows: how often the clone was seen (once, few, many), or a class if it is expanded.

.	TRBV20-1	.	TRBJ1-1	CSAIDRAGDTEAFF	TGCAGTGCTATAGATCGGGCAGGGGACACTGAAGCTTTCTTT
many	TRBV27	.	TRBJ1-5	CASSLSGVISNQPQHF	TGTGCCAGCAGTTTATCGGGGGTTATTAGCAATCAGCCCCAGCATTTT
few	TRBV7-9	.	TRBJ2-7	CASSLLEAYEQYF	TGTGCCAGCAGCTTACTAGAAGCCTACGAGCAGTACTTC
.	TRBV4-2	.	TRBJ1-6	CASSQGVPILNNSPLHF	TGTGCCAGCAGCCAAGGGGTTCCAATACTCAATAATTCACCCCTCCACTTT
.	TRBV18	.	TRBJ1-1	CASSPGGLHTEAYF	TGTGCCAGCTCACCCGGGGGACTGCACACTGAAGCTTACTTT
many	TRBV30	.	TRBJ1-4	CAWSMGLSEKLFF	TGTGCCTGGAGTATGGGGTTGAGTGAAAAACTGTTTTTT
.	TRBV20-1	.	TRBJ2-7	CSARVAGSYEQYF	TGCAGTGCTAGAGTGGCAGGCTCCTACGAGCAGTACTTC
many	TRBV20-1	.	TRBJ2-2	CSARTGTNTGELFF	TGCAGTGCCCGTACCGGGACAAACACCGGGGAGCTGTTTTTT
once	TRBV7-2	.	TRBJ2-6	CASSFFRTSGANVLTF	TGTGCCAGCAGCTTTTTCAGAACCTCTGGGGCCAACGTCCTGACTTTC
many	TRBV30	TRBD2	TRBJ2-7	CAWTRLAGSYEQYF	TGTGCCTGGACCCGACTAGCTGGCTCCTACGAGCAGTACTTC
many	TRBV30	TRBD1	TRBJ1-1	CAWSWGQGDKKAFF	TGTGCCTGGAGTTGGGGACAGGGGGATAAAAAAGCTTTCTTT
many	TRBV30	TRBD2	TRBJ2-4	CACRGAGGGSIQYF	TGTGCCTGCCGGGGGGCGGGAGGTGGGAGCATTCAGTACTTC
many	TRBV25-1	TRBD2	TRBJ2-1	CASSDDLAGVGEDNEQFF	TGTGCCAGCAGTGATGATCTAGCGGGAGTGGGGGAAGACAATGAGCAGTTCTTC
many	TRBV20-1	TRBD1	TRBJ1-2	CSASGTGLSSYGYTF	TGCAGTGCTAGTGGGACAGGGCTGTCTTCCTATGGCTACACCTTC
many	TRBV12-3/TRBV12-4	TRBD1	TRBJ2-5	CASSLPTDRDRGRETQYF	TGTGCCAGCAGTTTACCCACGGACCGGGACAGGGGGCGGGAGACCCAGTACTTC